This entry features one T cell receptor (beta chain) sequence. What it binds is not known. CDR3 size: 15 residues. Isolation yielded PBMCs, at least 7 million per sample, in every case. The data were taken from a study of blood T cells in healthy people across ages. Study-level findings and limits: Naive CD4+ cells and diversity were both higher in long-lived donors than in aged donors. Estimates based on one million T cells were treated as lower bounds.

Primers used in a second PCR of about 7 to 12 cycles were a sample-barcoded 5' primer and a J-beta primer mix. Unique molecular identifiers of 12 random nucleotides labeled each cDNA. TCRdb re-analysed the 5' RACE reads in MiXCR, keeping a single row per CDR3 protein. The sample holds about 1.8 million distinct CDR3 sequences, around half seen once. This TCR was recovered from a woman between 40 and 55 years old in good health. The sequenced sample was blood. The V and J genes are TRBV12-2 and TRBJ1-2. TRBV12-2 is a pseudogene. The CDR3 bases are TGTGCAAGTCGCTTAGAAGAGAAGAGAAGACCTGGCTACACCTTC. This gives the protein CASRLEEKRRPGYTF.